These 3 T cell receptor beta chains came from one sample sequenced in a study of identical twins. TCRdb recomputed calls from the 5' RACE reads with MiXCR, one row per CDR3 protein. The sample has fewer than 900,000 distinct CDR3 sequences, about 20% seen once; the top ten hold around 4.4%. These same records also appear under a second study, on T cells expressing NK-cell markers.

Sequencing used PBMCs. The receptors derive from a woman aged 18-29 years in good health.

The chain combines TRBV29-1 with TRBJ1-2, with no clear D. Germline CDR1 reads SQVTM; CDR2 reads ANQGSEA. V was clipped by 1 base and J by 2 bases, with 11 bases between them. This CDR3 is 14 amino acids long. CDR3 coding DNA: TGCAGCGTTGAAGGGTACGGCCGGAACTATGGCTACACCTTC. It specifies CSVEGYGRNYGYTF.

This clonotype showed up many times. The genes are TRBV27 and TRBJ2-7; D is tentatively TRBD1 or TRBD2 (5 bases each). CDR1 MNHEY and CDR2 SMNVEV come from the germline V gene (reference sequence). Trimming left V 3 bases short and J 4 bases short, with 19 bases between. CDR3 length: 16 amino acids. The CDR3 loop is CASSFLGTQPFYEQYF. CDR3 nucleotide sequence: TGTGCCAGCAGTTTTCTGGGGACCCAGCCATTTTACGAGCAGTACTTC.

This clonotype came up a few times. The gene calls are TRBV10-3 and TRBJ1-1, with 10 nucleotides matching TRBD1. Germline V gene lookup returns CDR1 ENHRY and CDR2 SYGVKD. The V gene end was trimmed by 7 bases and the J gene end by 1 base; junction bases not matched to a gene: 3. This CDR3 comprises 14 residues. CDR3 amino acids: CAITGTGANTEAFF. CDR3 nucleotides: TGTGCCATCACAGGGACAGGGGCGAACACTGAAGCTTTCTTT.